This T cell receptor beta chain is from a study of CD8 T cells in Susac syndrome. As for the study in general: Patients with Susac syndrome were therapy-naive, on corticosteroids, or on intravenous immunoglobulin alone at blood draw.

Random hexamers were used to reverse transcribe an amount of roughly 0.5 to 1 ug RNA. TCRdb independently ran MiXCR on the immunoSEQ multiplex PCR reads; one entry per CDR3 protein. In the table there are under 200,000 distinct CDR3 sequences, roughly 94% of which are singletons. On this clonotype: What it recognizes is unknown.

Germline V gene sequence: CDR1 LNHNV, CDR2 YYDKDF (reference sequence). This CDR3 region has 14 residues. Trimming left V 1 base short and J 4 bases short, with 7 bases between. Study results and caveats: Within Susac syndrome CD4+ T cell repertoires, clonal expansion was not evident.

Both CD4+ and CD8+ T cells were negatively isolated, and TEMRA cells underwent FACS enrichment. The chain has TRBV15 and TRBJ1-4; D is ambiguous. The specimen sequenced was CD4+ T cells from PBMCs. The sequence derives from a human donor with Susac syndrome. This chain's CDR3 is CATSRAGSNEKLFF. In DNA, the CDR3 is TGTGCCACCAGCAGAGCCGGGAGTAATGAAAAACTGTTTTTT.